This T cell receptor beta chain comes out of a study of blood T cells in healthy people across ages (dated by TCRdb to between 2014 and 2016). Background for the entire study: In model experiments, template switching captured roughly one uniquely barcoded TCR beta cDNA molecule for every two T cells. Donors were grouped into four age groups: young (average approximately 16 years), middle-aged (39), aged (roughly 67) and long-lived (around 80). Donors of different ages were randomly distributed across sequencing lanes to avoid experimental bias. To track age-related changes in TCR beta repertoire diversity, the study relied on deep sequencing normalized with unique cDNA molecular identifiers. For two donors (one aged 18 to 30 and one aged 80 or older), the study analyzed two additional independent replicas of 1 million unique cDNA reads from the same blood draw. Study-wide findings and limitations: Because donor CMV infection status was unknown, age-related changes in expanded clonotypes were potentially confounded. There was a strong correlation between observed TCR beta diversity and the percentage of naive T cells measured by flow cytometry. Estimates of total diversity based on one million sequenced T cells were regarded as lower bounds and as underestimates. Compared with the aged group, the long-lived group had more naive CD4+ T cells, fewer expanded clones and increased TCR diversity, suggesting age selection. Observed TCR beta diversity per million T cells fell roughly linearly with age, and a significant reduction was already apparent by age around 39. Conclusive comparison of naive and antigen-experienced compartments was prevented by the profiling of bulk unsorted PBMCs.

The library was prepared using 5' RACE. Sequenced on an Illumina HiSeq 2500. A second PCR of about 6 to 11 cycles was run with a J-beta primer mix and a sample-barcoded 5' primer. A template-switch 5' adaptor carrying 12 random nucleotides introduced a unique molecular identifier onto each TCR beta cDNA molecule. Each sample yielded at least 3 million CDR3-containing paired-end reads. First-strand cDNA synthesis was performed from all RNA using the Mint cDNA synthesis kit, with priming by a TRBC-specific oligonucleotide. All cDNA was treated with uracil-DNA glycosylase and then went through a first 18-cycle PCR with the universal primers M1SS and BC2_uni_R. Under the source paper's analysis protocol: For normalization, 1 million high-quality reads, each with a distinct molecular identifier, were randomly selected from each sample. Reads sharing molecular identifiers were discarded rather than binned into consensus sequences. CDR3 identification, clonotype clustering and error correction used MiTCR with a Q25 quality threshold and the strictest error-elimination algorithm. Lower-bound total TCR beta diversity was estimated with a nonparametric unseen species model using Euler transformation. TCRdb ran its own pipeline on the public reads, namely fastp trimming at Q25 and MiXCR clone calling, and kept in-frame beta chains. Here each entry gathers all rows of one CDR3 protein and keeps the most common genes and DNA. TCRdb's processing, not the authors', yielded these V and J calls. This sample lists over 600,000 distinct CDR3 sequences; 20% to 25% were detected once. The ten largest clones represent 3.5% to 4% of the sample.

Systemically healthy Caucasian individuals from Russia, 39 in total and aged 6 to 90 years, were included as donors. Each donor gave 8 to 10 milliliters of peripheral blood, collected into EDTA-treated Vacutainer tubes. Ficoll-Paque density-gradient centrifugation was used to isolate PBMCs, with at least 7 million per sample. Total RNA, at least 5 micrograms per sample, was extracted from PBMCs with Trizol reagent. The percentages of naive CD45RAhigh/CD27high T cells were determined by flow cytometry on a PBMC aliquot from every donor. This clonotype was recorded a few times. Its target antigen remains unknown. No base qualities exist here, and no much larger clone lies one base off it. The sample comprised blood. This TCR was recovered from a man in his 70s in good health.

The CDR3 protein is CASSPWAGVTDTQYF. The sequence in DNA is TGTGCCAGCAGTCCCTGGGCGGGAGTTACAGATACGCAGTATTTT. The chain couples TRBV12-3 or TRBV12-4 to TRBJ2-3; 7 middle bases align to TRBD2. From cysteine to phenylalanine, the CDR3 is 15 amino acids long. This entry keeps only the CDR3 DNA: 45 bases, framed from base 1. From V the trimming removes 5 bases and from J it removes 3 bases, while the gene matches leave 8 bases of the junction unaccounted for.